A single sample is the source of the 31 T cell receptor beta chains below, sequenced in a study of cytomegalovirus exposure and HLA in healthy donors. PCR primers comprised 60 Vbeta and 13 Jbeta primers. Using immunoSEQ multiplex PCR, the repertoire was profiled, and TCRdb retains in-frame clones only, with some absent. This table has fewer than 250,000 clones, 60% to 80% appearing once. Sequenced input: PBMCs. Every receptor here comes from a male donor in good health and CMV-seronegative.

The chain joins TRBV28 to TRBJ1-1; weak D call: TRBD1 (5 bases). The length of the CDR3 is 15 residues. Trimming cost V 4 bases and J 5 bases, with 17 bases left between them. Germline CDR1 and CDR2: MDHEN and SYDVKM. DNA for the CDR3: TGTGCCAGCAGTTATCCCGCGGGGGGAAGGACTGAAGCTTTCTTT. Protein: CASSYPAGGRTEAFF.

The chain links TRBV27 to TRBJ1-4, with D possibly matching TRBD1 (5 bases). There are 18 residues in the CDR3. Germline V gene data show CDR1 as MNHEY and CDR2 as SMNVEV (reference sequence). V dropped 6 bases and J dropped 0 bases, with 20 bases sitting between them. In DNA, the CDR3 is TGTGCCAGCAGCCGCCGCCAGGGCTTAAGTGCAACTAATGAAAAACTGTTTTTT. Its protein product is CASSRRQGLSATNEKLFF.

This sequence joins TRBV10-3 and TRBJ2-6; D is possibly TRBD1 (6 bases). The length of the CDR3 is 18 residues. Trimming cost V 6 bases and J 0 bases, with 18 bases left between them. CDR1 is ENHRY and CDR2 is SYGVKD in the germline V gene. Here the CDR3 reads CAISNRDPTFSGANVLTF. As DNA, the CDR3 is TGTGCCATCAGCAACAGGGACCCTACTTTCTCTGGGGCCAACGTCCTGACTTTC.

The rearrangement links TRBV5-4 to TRBJ2-7; D gene unclear. Trimming removed 0 bases at V and 4 bases at J, with 8 bases between. CDR3 length: 13 amino acids. CDR1 and CDR2 (germline): SGHNT, YYREEE (reference sequence). Written as DNA, the CDR3 is TGTGCCAGCAGCTTGGCAGTACAATACGAGCAGTACTTC. Translated, it gives CASSLAVQYEQYF.

The sample holds a few counts of this clone. The V and J genes are TRBV4-2 and TRBJ2-7, with 8 bases matching TRBD1. Germline lookup yields CDR1 LGHNA and CDR2 YNFKEQ. V dropped 4 bases and J dropped 2; count of bases not matched to a gene: 7. This CDR3 region has 15 residues. This CDR3 is CASSPTGTGPYEQYF. CDR3 nucleotide sequence: TGTGCCAGCAGCCCTACCGGGACAGGACCCTACGAGCAGTACTTC.

V and J are TRBV7-3 and TRBJ2-3; 12 bases match TRBD2. Germline trimming cut 5 bases from V and 4 bases from J; bases unmatched to any gene: 7. This CDR3 region has 16 residues. Germline assignment: CDR1 SGHTA and CDR2 FQGTGA. The CDR3 protein is CASSPLAGGPPDTQYF. Here the CDR3 DNA reads TGTGCCAGCAGCCCTCTAGCGGGGGGGCCACCAGATACGCAGTATTTT. Filled out from reference TRBV7-3 and TRBJ2-3, the complete variable domain reads GAGVSQTPSNKVTEKGKYVELRCDPISGHTALYWYRQSLGQGPEFLIYFQGTGAADDSGLPNDRFFAVRPEGSVSTLKIQRTERGDSAVYLCASSPLAGGPPDTQYFGPGTRLTVL.

Concerning this clone: Because it lacks the conserved phenylalanine or tryptophan at the end, this CDR3 is likely a read error. V and J are TRBV28 and TRBJ1-1; 12 bases match TRBD1. This CDR3 has 15 amino acids. With 5 bases clipped from V and 7 bases from J, the junction kept 8 bases outside the gene matches. The germline gives CDR1 MDHEN, CDR2 SYDVKM. The CDR3: CASSPPGQGAGEAFL. CDR3 nucleotides: TGTGCCAGCAGTCCACCGGGACAGGGGGCAGGTGAAGCTTTCCTT.

This clone was seen only once. The chain's CDR3 is CASSFGGQNTGELFF. The CDR3 region has the DNA TGTGCCAGCAGTTTTGGCGGACAGAACACCGGGGAGCTGTTTTTT. The chain has TRBV27 and TRBJ2-2; possibly TRBD1 for D (5 bases). Trimming took 3 bases from V and 1 from J, leaving 9 bases between them. Germline values: CDR1 MNHEY, CDR2 SMNVEV (reference sequence). The CDR3 contains 15 residues.

The chain combines TRBV6-5 with TRBJ2-7, with D tentatively TRBD1 (5 bases). Germline CDR1 and CDR2: MNHEY and SVGAGI. Deletions cut 5 bases from V and 5 bases from J, with 13 bases between. The CDR3 totals 13 residues. In DNA form, the CDR3 reads TGTGCCAGCAGTCCAGGGAATCGAAACGAGCAGTACTTC. It codes for CASSPGNRNEQYF.

This clone came up once. CDR3 nucleotide sequence: TGTGCCAGTAGTCCCCCCCTTACAGGACCTGGCTACACCTTC. Protein: CASSPPLTGPGYTF. J is TRBJ1-2 and V is TRBV19; tentative D call: TRBD1 (5 bases). V was trimmed by 5 bases and J by 7 bases, leaving 17 bases between them. Germline V gene data show CDR1 as LNHDA and CDR2 as SQIVND (reference sequence). The CDR3 runs 14 residues.

The chain combines TRBV5-4 with TRBJ2-5, with 9 bases lining up with TRBD1. This CDR3 contains 15 residues. Germline CDR1 and CDR2: SGHNT and YYREEE (reference sequence). Trimming at V came to 3 bases and at J to 5 bases, leaving 8 bases not matched to a gene. CDR3 sequence: CASSSPQGTGETQYF. The CDR3 bases are TGTGCCAGCAGCTCACCCCAAGGGACAGGGGAGACCCAGTACTTC.

The rearrangement uses TRBV28 and TRBJ2-2; 7 positions agree with TRBD1. Per germline, CDR1 MDHEN and CDR2 SYDVKM. With V trimmed by 10 bases and J by 5 bases, 7 bases remained unmatched. The CDR3 is 13 residues long. CDR3 nucleotides: TGTGCCATCCTGGCAGGGGGAACCGGGGAGCTGTTTTTT. It yields the protein CAILAGGTGELFF.

The chain joins TRBV28 to TRBJ1-2; 9 nucleotides line up with TRBD1. CDR1 is MDHEN, CDR2 SYDVKM, per germline. Germline trimming cut 4 bases from V and 7 bases from J; bases unmatched to any gene: 10. The CDR3 sequence is 15 residues long. DNA for the CDR3: TGTGCCAGCAGTTCGACAGGGGGTCGGTGGCGTGGCTACACCTTC. Translated: CASSSTGGRWRGYTF.

CDR3 sequence (DNA): TGTGCCAGCAGTTTAAAGGGACTAGCGGCCTCCTACGAGCAGTACTTC. It specifies CASSLKGLAASYEQYF. This rearrangement joins TRBV27 to TRBJ2-7; TRBD2 agrees at 11 bases. CDR1 and CDR2 (germline): MNHEY, SMNVEV (reference sequence). The CDR3 length is 16 residues. V shed 2 bases and J 0 bases; nucleotides not matched to a gene: 3.

This chain joins TRBV30 and TRBJ2-2; possible D gene TRBD2, 7 bases. This CDR3 is built from 15 residues. Germline CDR1 and CDR2: GTSNPN and SVGIG (reference sequence). Deletions cut 3 bases from V and 0 bases from J, with 11 bases between. The CDR3 reads CAWRGGGSNTGELFF. CDR3 coding DNA: TGTGCCTGGAGGGGCGGGGGCTCGAACACCGGGGAGCTGTTTTTT.

The genes are TRBV6-1 and TRBJ1-5; D is uncertain. The CDR3 extends over 15 amino acids. Trimming left V 3 bases short and J 1 base short, with 10 bases between. CDR1 is MNHNS and CDR2 is SASEGT in the germline V gene. CDR3 sequence: CASSDGAGSNQPQHF. Written as DNA, the CDR3 is TGTGCCAGCAGTGATGGAGCTGGCAGCAATCAGCCCCAGCATTTT.

CDR3 sequence (DNA): TGTGCCAGCAGTGGGGGACAGGGGAAGATCGAGCAGTACTTC. Its protein is CASSGGQGKIEQYF. The rearrangement joins TRBV6-6 to TRBJ2-7, with 10 bases identical to TRBD1. V gave up 5 bases and J gave up 6 bases; unmatched junction bases: 7. Germline loops: CDR1 MNHNY, CDR2 SVGAGI (reference sequence). The CDR3 has 14 amino acids.

On this clone: An end of the junction differs from the germline gene, which may be a read error. The chain couples TRBV27 to TRBJ2-2; TRBD2 agrees at 12 bases. The CDR3 consists of 15 residues. Germline V gene data show CDR1 as MNHEY and CDR2 as SMNVEV (reference sequence). The CDR3 coding sequence is TGTGCCAGCAGCCCGGGACTAGCGGGTACCGGGGAGCTGTCTTTT. As protein: CASSPGLAGTGELSF.

This clone came up a few times. This rearrangement joins TRBV7-9 to TRBJ2-7; D remains unclear. Germline V gene data show CDR1 as SEHNR and CDR2 as FQNEAQ (reference sequence). Trimming took 4 bases from V and 0 from J, leaving 7 bases between them. The CDR3 runs to 13 residues. The CDR3 nucleotides are TGTGCCAGCAGCTATCGCTACTCCTACGAGCAGTACTTC. Residues: CASSYRYSYEQYF.

The chain combines TRBV7-9 with TRBJ2-5; 10 nucleotides agree with TRBD2. The CDR3 has 15 amino acids. The V gene's germline CDR1 is SEHNR and CDR2 FQNEAQ (reference sequence). Losses at the gene ends were 2 bases for V and 5 bases for J; bases not matched to a gene: 5. The CDR3 is CASSLISGGPETQYF. The CDR3 nucleotides read TGTGCCAGCAGCTTAATTAGCGGGGGGCCTGAGACCCAGTACTTC. Complete variable domain (other parts from reference TRBV7-9 and TRBJ2-5): DTGVSQNPRHKITKRGQNVTFRCDPISEHNRLYWYRQTLGQGPEFLTYFQNEAQLEKSRLLSDRFSAERPKGSFSTLEIQRTEQGDSAMYLCASSLISGGPETQYFGPGTRLLVL.

The chain carries TRBV11-2 and TRBJ1-1; D remains ambiguous. The CDR3 length is 14 residues. The germline V and J ends were trimmed by 4 bases and 0 bases, with 9 bases remaining between them. CDR1 SGHAT and CDR2 FQNNGV come from the germline V gene. This chain's CDR3 is CASSSIRVNTEAFF. As DNA, the CDR3 is TGTGCCAGCAGCTCCATTAGAGTGAACACTGAAGCTTTCTTT.

The rearrangement joins TRBV15 to TRBJ2-7, with 14 bases that match TRBD2. This CDR3 region has 16 residues. The germline V gene has CDR1 LNHNV and CDR2 YYDKDF (reference sequence). V shed 2 bases and J 7 bases; nucleotides not matched to a gene: 7. CDR3 in amino acids: CATSRPGLAGEGEQYF. CDR3 nucleotide sequence: TGTGCCACCAGCAGACCGGGACTAGCGGGAGAGGGGGAGCAGTACTTC.

The chain uses TRBV7-2 and TRBJ2-1; 7 nucleotides match TRBD2. V was clipped by 1 base and J by 8 bases; unmatched bases: 2. The CDR3 covers 13 residues. Germline CDR1 is SGHTA and CDR2 is FQGNSA. The CDR3 DNA is TGTGCCAGCAGCTTAGGGCTAGCGGATGAGCAGTTCTTC. This gives the protein CASSLGLADEQFF.

This clone appeared a few times. The chain has TRBV9 and TRBJ2-7; D not resolved. Trimming shortened V by 7 bases and J by 6 bases, and 14 bases separated the two germline ends. CDR1 SGDLS and CDR2 YYNGEE come from the germline V gene. This CDR3 contains 12 residues. The CDR3 nucleotides read TGTGCCAGCCCCCCCAGAGGAGCCGAGCAGTACTTC. Translating it yields CASPPRGAEQYF. The entire variable domain, with the rest obtained from reference TRBV9 and TRBJ2-7, is as follows: DSGVTQTPKHLITATGQRVTLRCSPRSGDLSVYWYQQSLDQGLQFLIQYYNGEERAKGNILERFSAQQFPDLHSELNLSSLELGDSALYFCASPPRGAEQYFGPGTRLTVT.

V gene TRBV21-1 combines with J gene TRBJ2-1; the D segment call TRBD2 is taken from the table without a DNA check. TRBV21-1 is a pseudogene locus. CDR3 length: 18 residues. The CDR3 DNA follows: TGTGCCAGCAGCACCCCTCTGACTAGCGGGAGTTCCTACAATGAGCAGTTCTTC. It is translated as CASSTPLTSGSSYNEQFF.

V gene TRBV5-6 combines with J gene TRBJ2-7; weak D call: TRBD2 (5 bases). This CDR3 spans 12 amino acids. V was shortened by 0 bases and J by 7 bases, with 8 bases between the two germline ends. Germline CDR1 reads SGHDT; CDR2 reads YYEEEE. The CDR3 loop reads CASSLVLGEQYF. In DNA form, the CDR3 reads TGTGCCAGCAGCTTGGTACTAGGGGAGCAGTACTTC.

The chain links TRBV10-3 to TRBJ2-3; 7 bases fit TRBD1. The CDR3 consists of 15 residues. Germline values: CDR1 ENHRY, CDR2 SYGVKD. The V segment lost 7 bases and the J segment 0 bases; nucleotides outside the gene matches: 7. The CDR3 spells CAINPGTASTDTQYF. The CDR3, as DNA: TGTGCCATCAATCCCGGGACAGCGAGCACAGATACGCAGTATTTT.

The chain links TRBV29-1 to TRBJ1-1, with TRBD1 identical over 10 bases. CDR3 length: 14 residues. The germline V gene has CDR1 SQVTM and CDR2 ANQGSEA. The CDR3 DNA is TGCACGACGGACAGGGGGTTGGTGGGAACTGAAGCTTTCTTT. Protein: CTTDRGLVGTEAFF.

In the case of this clone: A single base separates this from a much larger clone, so it may be a read error. The chain uses TRBV5-1 and TRBJ1-1; the match to TRBD1 covers 7 bases. This CDR3 is built from 14 residues. Per germline, CDR1 SGHRS and CDR2 YFSETQ. With V trimmed by 4 bases and J by 1 base, 4 bases remained unmatched. The CDR3 region is CASSQDRQNTEAFF. The CDR3 nucleotides read TGCGCCAGCAGCCAGGACAGGCAGAACACTGAAGCTTTCTTT.

The chain uses TRBV4-1 and TRBJ2-2; tentatively, D is TRBD2 (5 bases). The length of the CDR3 is 15 residues. Germline V gives CDR1 MGHRA, CDR2 YSYEKL. Trimming took 1 base from V and 5 from J, leaving 11 bases between them. The CDR3: CASSQVGGRTGELFF. The CDR3 DNA reads as TGCGCCAGCAGCCAAGTAGGAGGTAGGACCGGGGAGCTGTTTTTT.

The J gene is TRBJ1-1, the V gene TRBV7-3; D is undetermined. Germline values: CDR1 SGHTA, CDR2 FQGTGA. This CDR3 has 13 amino acids. Trimming removed 2 bases at V and 6 bases at J, with 10 bases between. CDR3 protein: CASSLSSRSEAFF. CDR3 nucleotide sequence: TGTGCCAGCAGCTTATCCTCGAGGTCTGAAGCTTTCTTT.